The next 13 T cell receptor beta chains were all read from a single sample in a study of blood T cell repertoires in COVID-19. Assay used: immunoSEQ multiplex PCR; TCRdb lists only in-frame clones, some missing. The data hold approximately 76,000 clones, with about 80% observed a single time. The source material was peripheral blood. The receptor set was obtained from a woman aged 70-85 years with acute or convalescent COVID-19.

This clone was picked up a small number of times. The gene calls are TRBV29-1 and TRBJ2-7, with a weak D call TRBD1 (6 bases). In germline, CDR1 is SQVTM, CDR2 ANQGSEA. The length of the CDR3 is 12 residues. V lost 7 bases to trimming and J lost 0 bases, with 10 bases between them. The CDR3 region is CSASTGSYEQYF. The CDR3, as DNA: TGCAGCGCCTCGACAGGCTCCTACGAGCAGTACTTC.

The chain couples TRBV5-4 to TRBJ2-7; D possibly corresponds to TRBD2 (5 bases). The V end lost 2 bases, the J end lost 9 bases, and 15 bases lay between the germline ends. This CDR3 has 13 residues. CDR1 and CDR2 from the germline V gene are SGHNT and YYREEE (reference sequence). DNA of the CDR3: TGTGCCAGCAGCTTTGGGTCGGGGATGGTGCAGTACTTC. Its translation is CASSFGSGMVQYF. The entire variable domain, with the rest obtained from reference TRBV5-4 and TRBJ2-7, is as follows: ETGVTQSPTHLIKTRGQQVTLRCSSQSGHNTVSWYQQALGQGPQFIFQYYREEENGRGNFPPRFSGLQFPNYSSELNVNALELDDSALYLCASSFGSGMVQYFGPGTRLTVT.

The chain couples TRBV6-6 to TRBJ2-7; TRBD1 aligns across 7 bases. Looked up from germline, CDR1 is MNHNY and CDR2 is SVGAGI (reference sequence). CDR3 length: 14 residues. Trimming cost V 4 bases and J 6 bases; bases outside gene matches: 9. The CDR3 DNA is TGTGCCAGCAGTTTATCCGGGACAGCCAGCGAGCAGTACTTC. Its protein product is CASSLSGTASEQYF.

V is TRBV7-6 and J is TRBJ1-1; no reliable D call. This CDR3 has 13 amino acids. The germline V gene encodes CDR1 SGHVS and CDR2 FNYEAQ. V lost 1 base to trimming and J lost 6 bases, with 9 bases between them. In DNA form, the CDR3 reads TGTGCCAGCAGCTTAGGGGCCGGGGCTGAAGCTTTCTTT. This sequence encodes CASSLGAGAEAFF.

This clone has a handful of counts. Other nucleotide sequences from this sample produce the same CDR3. The chain joins TRBV7-2 to TRBJ1-1, with D uncertain. V was pared by 1 base and J by 1 base, with 13 bases between. Per the germline V gene, CDR1 is SGHTA and CDR2 is FQGNSA. The CDR3 has 16 amino acids. In DNA, the CDR3 is TGTGCCAGCAGCTTAGAGAGAGTTAGAGCGAACACTGAAGCTTTCTTT. The encoded protein is CASSLERVRANTEAFF. Complete variable domain (other parts from reference TRBV7-2 and TRBJ1-1): GAGVSQSPSNKVTEKGKDVELRCDPISGHTALYWYRQSLGQGLEFLIYFQGNSAPDKSGLPSDRFSAERTGGSVSTLTIQRTQQEDSAVYLCASSLERVRANTEAFFGQGTRLTVV.

The chain links TRBV5-1 to TRBJ1-1; no reliable D call. The CDR3 loop spans 13 amino acids. From germline, CDR1 is SGHRS and CDR2 YFSETQ. The V gene lost 3 bases and the J gene lost 6 bases, with 12 bases spanning the gap. In DNA form, the CDR3 reads TGCGCCAGCAGCTCGTACGGCGGGGCTGAAGCTTTCTTT. Its translation is CASSSYGGAEAFF.

The V call is TRBV19, the J call TRBJ1-2; possibly TRBD1 for D (6 bases). CDR3 length: 13 amino acids. Per germline, CDR1 LNHDA and CDR2 SQIVND (reference sequence). The ends were cut back, 5 bases at V and 4 bases at J, with 11 bases in the middle. CDR3 sequence: CASSPGQSYGYTF. DNA of the CDR3: TGTGCCAGTAGTCCAGGACAGTCCTATGGCTACACCTTC.

The rearrangement uses TRBV6-5 and TRBJ2-7, with TRBD2 matching over 8 bases. The V and J ends lost 5 bases and 0 bases, in that order; junction bases with no gene match: 6. The CDR3 is 15 residues long. Germline CDR1 MNHEY, CDR2 SVGAGI. The CDR3, as DNA: TGTGCCAGCAGTCCGACAGCGGGGGCCTCCTACGAGCAGTACTTC. This sequence encodes CASSPTAGASYEQYF.

The chain combines TRBV6-5 with TRBJ1-5; 8 bases are shared with TRBD1. The germline V gene encodes CDR1 MNHEY and CDR2 SVGAGI. There are 13 residues in the CDR3. The ends lost 4 bases at V and 4 bases at J; junction bases unmatched: 0. Here the CDR3 reads CASSWTGNQPQHF. The CDR3 DNA reads TGTGCCAGCAGTTGGACAGGGAATCAGCCCCAGCATTTT.

The gene calls are TRBV19 and TRBJ1-5, with D uncertain. This CDR3 is built from 14 residues. Looked up from germline, CDR1 is LNHDA and CDR2 is SQIVND (reference sequence). Deletions cut 7 bases from V and 2 bases from J, with 12 bases between. The DNA of the CDR3 is TGTGCCAGTAAACAGAACAGAGGCAATCAGCCCCAGCATTTT. It is translated as CASKQNRGNQPQHF.

The V gene is TRBV5-1, the J gene TRBJ1-1; maybe TRBD1 (5 bases). The germline V gene has CDR1 SGHRS and CDR2 YFSETQ. V was shortened by 1 base and J by 0 bases, with 13 bases between the two germline ends. The CDR3 consists of 16 residues. The CDR3 spells CASSLITGLMNTEAFF. The DNA of the CDR3 is TGCGCCAGCAGCTTGATCACAGGCCTCATGAACACTGAAGCTTTCTTT.

This clone was recorded a few times. The chain has TRBV3-1 (or the pseudogene TRBV3-2) and TRBJ1-5; D gene ambiguous. Germline V CDR1 and CDR2: LGHDT, YNNKEL (reference sequence). The CDR3 spans 14 residues. The germline V and J ends were trimmed by 2 bases and 0 bases, with 5 bases remaining between them. The CDR3 spells CASSQLHSNQPQHF. In DNA, the CDR3 is TGTGCCAGCAGCCAATTACATAGCAATCAGCCCCAGCATTTT.

The rearrangement uses TRBV5-4 and TRBJ1-1; D may be TRBD1 (5 bases). Germline lookup yields CDR1 SGHNT and CDR2 YYREEE (reference sequence). V was cut by 0 bases and J by 5 bases, with 14 bases left in between. The CDR3 totals 15 residues. The CDR3 bases are TGTGCCAGCAGCTTGGGTGGAGGGGTCGGAACTGAAGCTTTCTTT. Encoded protein: CASSLGGGVGTEAFF.